This entry concerns a single T cell receptor beta chain. This entry belongs to a study of blood T cell repertoires in COVID-19. Study background: The analysed material was cDNA or gDNA that came from T cells, B-cell-depleted T cells, or PBMCs.

Authors' processing steps: Estimation of nucleated cell counts relied on the amplification of reference gene primers. Clones were sequenced by immunoSEQ multiplex PCR, and TCRdb holds only the in-frame ones, with some missing. That table gives V, J and clone size, and the DNA gave D and trimming. The sample yields 150,000 or so clones, about 89% seen once. The sample comprised peripheral blood. This clonotype was sampled from a man at least 80 years old with acute or convalescent COVID-19.

The CDR3 reads CASSSRTGNTEAFF. The CDR3 DNA reads as TGTGCCAGTAGTTCCCGGACGGGAAACACTGAAGCTTTCTTT. The chain employs TRBV19 and TRBJ1-1; D call uncertain. The V end lost 5 bases, the J end lost 2 bases, and 12 bases lay between the germline ends. This CDR3 region has 14 residues. Germline CDR1 LNHDA, CDR2 SQIVND (reference sequence). Variable domain in full (rest from reference TRBV19 and TRBJ1-1): DGGITQSPKYLFRKEGQNVTLSCEQNLNHDAMYWYRQDPGQGLRLIYYSQIVNDFQKGDIAEGYSVSREKKESFPLTVTSAQKNPTAFYLCASSSRTGNTEAFFGQGTRLTVV.